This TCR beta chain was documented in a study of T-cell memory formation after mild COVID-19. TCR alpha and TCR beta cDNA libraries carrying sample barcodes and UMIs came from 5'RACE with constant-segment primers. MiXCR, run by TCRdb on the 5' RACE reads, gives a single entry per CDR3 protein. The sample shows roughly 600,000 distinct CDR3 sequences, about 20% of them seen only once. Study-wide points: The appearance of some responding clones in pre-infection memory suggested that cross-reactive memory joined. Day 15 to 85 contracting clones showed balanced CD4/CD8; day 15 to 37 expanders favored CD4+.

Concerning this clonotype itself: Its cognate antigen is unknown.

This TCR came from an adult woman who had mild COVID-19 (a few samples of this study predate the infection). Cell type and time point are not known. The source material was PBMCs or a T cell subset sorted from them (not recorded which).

CDR3 in amino acids: CASRQGRNEQYF. CDR3 nucleotides: TGTGCCAGTCGACAGGGGAGAAACGAGCAGTACTTC. V usage is TRBV10-3 and J usage is TRBJ2-7; 8 bases agree with TRBD1. This CDR3 has 12 amino acids. Germline CDR1 ENHRY, CDR2 SYGVKD. Losses at the gene ends were 10 bases for V and 5 bases for J; bases not matched to a gene: 7.